This is a list of T cell receptor beta chains from one sample in a study of blood T cell repertoires in COVID-19. Only in-frame clones appear in the TCRdb table, and some are missing; sequencing was by immunoSEQ multiplex PCR. Of about 190,000 clones in the sample, roughly four fifths were seen once. Material for sequencing was peripheral blood. The receptors stem from a man aged 30-40 years with active or convalescent COVID-19. Each CDR3 is given with its conserved first and last residue. The D gene is left open where the match is weak. Clone size is stated in some rows and not others, as once, few, many or a class when expanded.

D gene: TRBD1
clone size: once
V gene: TRBV30
J gene: TRBJ1-6
CDR3 protein: CAWEGQPNSPLHF
CDR3 DNA: TGTGCCTGGGAGGGACAGCCGAATTCACCCCTCCACTTT

D gene: TRBD1
clone size: .
V gene: TRBV6-5
J gene: TRBJ1-2
CDR3 protein: CASSRDGQGGYGYTF
CDR3 DNA: TGTGCCAGCAGTAGGGACGGACAGGGAGGATATGGCTACACCTTC

D gene: TRBD1
clone size: .
V gene: TRBV28
J gene: TRBJ1-1
CDR3 protein: CASTGTGGTEAFF
CDR3 DNA: TGTGCCAGCACCGGGACAGGCGGCACTGAAGCTTTCTTT

D gene: TRBD1
clone size: .
V gene: TRBV7-9
J gene: TRBJ1-2
CDR3 protein: CASSSRDRGADGYTF
CDR3 DNA: TGTGCCAGCAGCTCTCGGGACAGGGGAGCGGATGGCTACACCTTC

D gene: TRBD2
clone size: .
V gene: TRBV5-6
J gene: TRBJ2-5
CDR3 protein: CASSLLAGEETQYF
CDR3 DNA: TGTGCCAGCAGCTTGTTAGCGGGGGAAGAGACCCAGTACTTC

D gene: TRBD1
clone size: .
V gene: TRBV30
J gene: TRBJ1-6
CDR3 protein: CAWKIGQGNSPLHF
CDR3 DNA: TGTGCCTGGAAGATAGGACAGGGTAATTCACCCCTCCACTTT

D gene: .
clone size: .
V gene: TRBV18
J gene: TRBJ1-6
CDR3 protein: CASSPNREALHF
CDR3 DNA: TGTGCCAGCTCACCAAACAGGGAAGCCCTCCACTTT

D gene: .
clone size: .
V gene: TRBV24-1
J gene: TRBJ1-2
CDR3 protein: CATSDGGWPAYGYTF
CDR3 DNA: TGTGCCACCAGTGATGGAGGTTGGCCCGCCTATGGCTACACCTTC

D gene: TRBD2
clone size: .
V gene: TRBV7-2
J gene: TRBJ2-1
CDR3 protein: CASSRTSGYNEQFF
CDR3 DNA: TGTGCCAGCAGCCGGACTAGCGGATACAATGAGCAGTTCTTC

D gene: TRBD1
clone size: .
V gene: TRBV7-9
J gene: TRBJ2-4
CDR3 protein: CASKLTGGGSIQYF
CDR3 DNA: TGTGCCAGCAAATTAACAGGGGGCGGGAGCATTCAGTACTTC

D gene: .
clone size: once
V gene: TRBV3-1/TRBV3-2
J gene: TRBJ1-3
CDR3 protein: CASSQVSAGNTIYF
CDR3 DNA: TGTGCCAGCAGCCAAGTTTCCGCTGGAAACACCATATATTTT

D gene: .
clone size: .
V gene: TRBV18
J gene: TRBJ1-1
CDR3 protein: CASSPRGLDTEAFF
CDR3 DNA: TGTGCCAGCTCACCACGGGGGCTAGACACTGAAGCTTTCTTT

D gene: .
clone size: .
V gene: TRBV4-1
J gene: TRBJ2-1
CDR3 protein: CASSRANEQFF
CDR3 DNA: TGCGCCAGCAGCCGGGCCAATGAGCAGTTCTTC

D gene: .
clone size: .
V gene: TRBV27
J gene: TRBJ1-3
CDR3 protein: CASSQGFSGNTIYF
CDR3 DNA: TGTGCCAGCAGTCAGGGGTTCTCTGGAAACACCATATATTTT

D gene: .
clone size: .
V gene: TRBV3-1/TRBV3-2
J gene: TRBJ1-2
CDR3 protein: CASSLDRSYGYTF
CDR3 DNA: TGTGCCAGCAGCCTCGACAGGTCCTATGGCTACACCTTC

D gene: TRBD1
clone size: .
V gene: TRBV5-6
J gene: TRBJ1-2
CDR3 protein: CASSTWDRSNYGYTF
CDR3 DNA: TGTGCCAGCAGCACCTGGGACAGGTCTAACTATGGCTACACCTTC

D gene: TRBD1
clone size: once
V gene: TRBV5-5
J gene: TRBJ1-1
CDR3 protein: CAGDRDSMNTEAFF
CDR3 DNA: TGTGCCGGTGACAGGGATTCCATGAACACTGAAGCTTTCTTT

D gene: .
clone size: .
V gene: TRBV7-3
J gene: TRBJ1-5
CDR3 protein: CASSFDRTQPQHF
CDR3 DNA: TGTGCCAGCAGCTTTGACAGGACCCAGCCCCAGCATTTT

D gene: TRBD2
clone size: .
V gene: TRBV11-2
J gene: TRBJ2-5
CDR3 protein: CASSFGSGSSQETQYF
CDR3 DNA: TGTGCCAGCAGCTTCGGCAGCGGGAGCAGCCAAGAGACCCAGTACTTC

D gene: .
clone size: .
V gene: TRBV30
J gene: TRBJ1-2
CDR3 protein: CAWRGGNYGYTF
CDR3 DNA: TGTGCCTGGAGGGGAGGTAACTATGGCTACACCTTC

D gene: TRBD1
clone size: .
V gene: TRBV25-1
J gene: TRBJ2-5
CDR3 protein: CASSEPGQGQETQYF
CDR3 DNA: TGTGCCAGCAGTGAGCCGGGACAGGGGCAAGAGACCCAGTACTTC

D gene: TRBD1
clone size: .
V gene: TRBV19
J gene: TRBJ2-7
CDR3 protein: CASSTYGTGYYEQYF
CDR3 DNA: TGTGCCAGTAGTACTTACGGGACAGGTTACTACGAGCAGTACTTC

D gene: .
clone size: .
V gene: TRBV5-1
J gene: TRBJ1-4
CDR3 protein: CASSPQGTNEKLFF
CDR3 DNA: TGCGCCAGCAGTCCCCAGGGAACTAATGAAAAACTGTTTTTT

D gene: TRBD2
clone size: .
V gene: TRBV19
J gene: TRBJ2-1
CDR3 protein: CASRPLAGQTYNEQFF
CDR3 DNA: TGTGCCAGTAGGCCTCTAGCGGGGCAAACCTACAATGAGCAGTTCTTC

D gene: .
clone size: .
V gene: TRBV14
J gene: TRBJ2-3
CDR3 protein: CASSPVTSRADTQYF
CDR3 DNA: TGTGCCAGCAGCCCGGTGACTAGTAGGGCAGATACGCAGTATTTT

D gene: .
clone size: .
V gene: TRBV21-1
J gene: TRBJ2-7
CDR3 protein: CASSKRAPGGRYEQYF
CDR3 DNA: TGTGCCAGCAGCAAAAGGGCCCCGGGGGGCCGCTACGAGCAGTACTTC

D gene: .
clone size: .
V gene: TRBV11-3
J gene: TRBJ2-7
CDR3 protein: CASSLGAYEQYF
CDR3 DNA: TGTGCCAGCAGCTTAGGGGCTTACGAGCAGTACTTC

D gene: .
clone size: once
V gene: TRBV28
J gene: TRBJ1-1
CDR3 protein: CASSYAMGGAFF
CDR3 DNA: TGTGCCAGCAGTTACGCGATGGGAGGGGCTTTCTTT

D gene: TRBD1
clone size: .
V gene: TRBV12-3/TRBV12-4
J gene: TRBJ1-2
CDR3 protein: CASSPGTGNGYTF
CDR3 DNA: TGTGCCAGCAGTCCTGGGACAGGGAATGGCTACACCTTC

D gene: TRBD1
clone size: .
V gene: TRBV30
J gene: TRBJ1-6
CDR3 protein: CAWSVAQGGNSPLHF
CDR3 DNA: TGTGCCTGGAGTGTCGCGCAGGGGGGTAATTCACCCCTCCACTTT

D gene: TRBD1
clone size: few
V gene: TRBV30
J gene: TRBJ1-5
CDR3 protein: CACRQGFYSNQPQHF
CDR3 DNA: TGTGCCTGTCGACAGGGGTTCTATAGCAATCAGCCCCAGCATTTT

D gene: .
clone size: few
V gene: TRBV5-6
J gene: TRBJ1-1
CDR3 protein: CASSLEIRGRENTEAFF
CDR3 DNA: TGTGCCAGCAGCTTGGAAATCCGGGGGAGGGAGAACACTGAAGCTTTCTTT

D gene: TRBD1
clone size: once
V gene: TRBV18
J gene: TRBJ2-7
CDR3 protein: CASSPGQGASGEQYF
CDR3 DNA: TGTGCCAGCTCACCTGGACAGGGGGCTTCAGGCGAGCAGTACTTC

D gene: .
clone size: .
V gene: TRBV6-5
J gene: TRBJ2-7
CDR3 protein: CASSYGEVYEQYF
CDR3 DNA: TGTGCCAGCAGTTACGGCGAGGTCTACGAGCAGTACTTC

D gene: TRBD2
clone size: once
V gene: TRBV2
J gene: TRBJ2-7
CDR3 protein: CASRGGASYEQYF
CDR3 DNA: TGTGCCAGCAGGGGAGGGGCGTCCTACGAGCAGTACTTC

D gene: TRBD1
clone size: once
V gene: TRBV30
J gene: TRBJ1-2
CDR3 protein: CAWGQGDYGYTF
CDR3 DNA: TGTGCCTGGGGCCAGGGGGACTATGGCTACACCTTC

D gene: .
clone size: .
V gene: TRBV1
J gene: TRBJ1-2
CDR3 protein: CTSSQEKLGQPLVDYGYTF
CDR3 DNA: TGCACCAGCAGCCAAGAAAAGCTCGGACAGCCGCTAGTTGACTATGGCTACACCTTC

D gene: .
clone size: .
V gene: TRBV14
J gene: TRBJ1-5
CDR3 protein: CASSLGGGGQPQHF
CDR3 DNA: TGTGCCAGCAGCCTGGGCGGGGGTGGACAGCCCCAGCATTTT

D gene: .
clone size: .
V gene: TRBV27
J gene: TRBJ2-7
CDR3 protein: CASWSKRVPHYEQYF
CDR3 DNA: TGTGCCAGCTGGTCGAAGAGGGTTCCTCATTACGAGCAGTACTTC

D gene: .
clone size: .
V gene: TRBV28
J gene: TRBJ1-6
CDR3 protein: CASTRPGSVSPLHF
CDR3 DNA: TGTGCCAGCACTCGCCCCGGGTCGGTGTCACCCCTCCACTTT

D gene: TRBD2
clone size: .
V gene: TRBV5-1
J gene: TRBJ2-1
CDR3 protein: CASSAPGLAGANEQFF
CDR3 DNA: TGCGCCAGCAGCGCCCCGGGACTAGCGGGAGCCAATGAGCAGTTCTTC

D gene: .
clone size: few
V gene: TRBV2
J gene: TRBJ1-5
CDR3 protein: CASSEGGGRGQHF
CDR3 DNA: TGTGCCAGCAGTGAAGGAGGTGGAAGGGGCCAGCATTTT

D gene: .
clone size: .
V gene: TRBV24-1
J gene: TRBJ1-1
CDR3 protein: CATSADRNTEAFF
CDR3 DNA: TGTGCCACCAGTGCTGACAGAAACACTGAAGCTTTCTTT

D gene: .
clone size: .
V gene: TRBV5-4
J gene: TRBJ2-3
CDR3 protein: CASSLDSLKGSDTQYF
CDR3 DNA: TGTGCCAGCAGCTTGGACTCCTTAAAGGGGTCAGATACGCAGTATTTT

D gene: .
clone size: .
V gene: TRBV6-5
J gene: TRBJ1-1
CDR3 protein: CASSPLDTMNTEAFF
CDR3 DNA: TGTGCCAGCAGCCCCCTCGACACCATGAACACTGAAGCTTTCTTT

D gene: TRBD2
clone size: .
V gene: TRBV7-8
J gene: TRBJ2-1
CDR3 protein: CASSSQREGGLSSYNEQFF
CDR3 DNA: TGTGCCAGCAGCTCCCAGCGGGAGGGAGGCCTTAGCTCCTACAATGAGCAGTTCTTC

D gene: TRBD1
clone size: .
V gene: TRBV7-9
J gene: TRBJ1-2
CDR3 protein: CASSHALEQGAGYGYTF
CDR3 DNA: TGTGCCAGCAGCCACGCCCTGGAGCAGGGGGCTGGCTATGGCTACACCTTC

D gene: TRBD1
clone size: .
V gene: TRBV6-1
J gene: TRBJ1-2
CDR3 protein: CASSEGPGQSYNYGYTF
CDR3 DNA: TGTGCCAGCAGTGAAGGACCGGGACAGTCCTATAACTATGGCTACACCTTC

D gene: TRBD2
clone size: .
V gene: TRBV4-3
J gene: TRBJ2-1
CDR3 protein: CASSPTSGRVNEQFF
CDR3 DNA: TGCGCCAGCAGCCCAACTAGCGGGAGGGTGAATGAGCAGTTCTTC

D gene: TRBD2
clone size: .
V gene: TRBV19
J gene: TRBJ2-2
CDR3 protein: CASSIGGGYTGELFF
CDR3 DNA: TGTGCCAGTAGTATAGGCGGGGGGTACACCGGGGAGCTGTTTTTT

D gene: TRBD1
clone size: .
V gene: TRBV7-9
J gene: TRBJ1-1
CDR3 protein: CASSLVQGATAEAFF
CDR3 DNA: TGTGCCAGCAGCTTAGTGCAGGGGGCAACGGCTGAAGCTTTCTTT

D gene: TRBD1
clone size: .
V gene: TRBV27
J gene: TRBJ1-1
CDR3 protein: CASRRDREVTEAFF
CDR3 DNA: TGTGCCAGCAGACGGGACAGGGAGGTAACTGAAGCTTTCTTT

D gene: TRBD1
clone size: .
V gene: TRBV24-1
J gene: TRBJ1-2
CDR3 protein: CATSAEGTGGNYGYTF
CDR3 DNA: TGTGCCACCAGTGCCGAAGGGACAGGAGGGAACTATGGCTACACCTTC